Following are 12 T cell receptor beta chains from one sample sequenced in a study of human T cells and chemical hapten exposure. Time point: patch test 3, about 24 weeks after DPC sensitization. Described treatment: therapeutic diphenylcyclopropenone sensitization with weekly scalp DPC. One entry per CDR3 protein, called by TCRdb with MiXCR from the RACE reads. Among approximately 60,000 distinct CDR3 sequences, 9.5% to 12% were seen once, and the ten largest hold roughly 2.3%. The specimen was whole blood, collected in connection with sensitization to the hapten diphenylcyclopropenone (DPC). These receptors were obtained from a woman younger than 45 with alopecia areata. Some clones in this sample may be carry-over from other donors' samples.

This clonotype has at least ten counts. The chain joins TRBV2 to TRBJ2-2; no clear D. CDR3 length equals 14 residues. Germline-derived CDR1 and CDR2 are SNHLY and FYNNEI. V dropped 7 bases and J dropped 0 bases, with 9 bases sitting between them. The CDR3 sequence: CASTGSSNTGELFF. The CDR3, as DNA: TGTGCCAGCACGGGCTCCTCGAACACCGGGGAGCTGTTTTTT.

This chain uses TRBV29-1 with TRBJ1-3; D is uncertain. The CDR3 spans 14 residues. Germline V lookup: CDR1 SQVTM, CDR2 ANQGSEA. V lost 6 bases and J lost 2, with 14 bases in between. The CDR3: CSVAGSETGNTIYF. The DNA of the CDR3 is TGCAGCGTCGCCGGTTCCGAGACTGGAAACACCATATATTTT.

This clonotype was counted only a few times. This chain links TRBV5-1 with TRBJ2-2, with D possibly being TRBD1 (6 bases). Germline lookup yields CDR1 SGHRS and CDR2 YFSETQ. Trimming left V 7 bases short and J 3 bases short, with 16 bases between. This CDR3 is 15 amino acids long. In DNA form, the CDR3 reads TGCGCCAGCTCGCAGGGGACGACGGACACCGGGGAGCTGTTTTTT. It specifies CASSQGTTDTGELFF.

V and J are TRBV12-3 or TRBV12-4 and TRBJ2-1, with TRBD2 matching over 9 bases. V lost 5 bases and J lost 8; bases outside the gene matches: 13. This CDR3 is built from 16 residues. CDR3 DNA: TGTGCCAGCAGTCCCCAAGCCGCGGGACTAGCCCATGAGCAGTTCTTC. This translates into CASSPQAAGLAHEQFF.

This clonotype was seen at least ten times. The V call is TRBV7-8, the J call TRBJ2-3, with D maybe TRBD2 (6 bases). The CDR3 runs 15 residues. CDR1 SGHVS and CDR2 FQNEAQ come from the germline V gene. Trimming took off 2 bases at V and 3 bases at J, with 12 bases between the two ends. This chain's CDR3 is CASSLIAGLTDTQYF. The CDR3 region has the DNA TGTGCCAGCAGCTTAATCGCGGGGTTGACAGATACGCAGTATTTT.

This clonotype was counted only a few times. The CDR3 is CASSLHSGSLAYEQYF. CDR3 DNA sequence: TGTGCCAGCAGCTTACATAGCGGGAGTTTAGCTTACGAGCAGTACTTC. The V gene is TRBV7-2, the J gene TRBJ2-7; 9 nucleotides match TRBD2. V shed 2 bases, J shed 4 bases, and the junction held 9 bases outside the gene matches. The CDR3 length is 16 residues. CDR1 is SGHTA and CDR2 is FQGNSA in the germline V gene.

Many counts were recorded for this clonotype. The chain links TRBV4-3 to TRBJ1-1; no clear D gene. V lost 3 bases and J 7 bases, leaving 18 bases between the germline ends. CDR1 is LGHNA and CDR2 is YSLEER in the germline V gene. The CDR3 spans 15 residues. This CDR3 is CASSHDLEGFGEAFF. The CDR3 region has the DNA TGCGCCAGCAGCCACGACCTCGAGGGATTTGGTGAAGCTTTCTTT.

The sample holds a few counts of this clonotype. This chain uses TRBV6-5 with TRBJ1-1, with a possible D match to TRBD1 (5 bases). The V end was cut by 0 bases, the J end by 7 bases, with 15 bases between. The V gene's germline CDR1 is MNHEY and CDR2 SVGAGI. This CDR3 has 15 residues. The CDR3 loop reads CASSYSTQGEGEAFF. CDR3 DNA: TGTGCCAGCAGTTACTCGACTCAGGGTGAGGGTGAAGCTTTCTTT.

V usage is TRBV28 and J usage is TRBJ1-4, with 7 positions matching TRBD1. With V trimmed by 4 bases and J by 1 base, 0 bases remained unmatched. Germline V gene data show CDR1 as MDHEN and CDR2 as SYDVKM. The CDR3 runs to 14 residues. The DNA for the CDR3 is TGTGCCAGCAGTTCAGGGGGAACTAATGAAAAACTGTTTTTT. It is translated as CASSSGGTNEKLFF.

This clonotype has just a few counts. The rearrangement links TRBV6-1 to TRBJ2-2; D uncertain. The CDR3 contains 14 residues. V was clipped by 2 bases and J by 6 bases, with 10 bases between them. From germline, CDR1 is MNHNS and CDR2 SASEGT. Here the CDR3 DNA reads TGTGCCAGCAGTGAAAACCCTGGGCCCGGGGAGCTGTTTTTT. Translation gives CASSENPGPGELFF.

This clonotype was observed many times. The rearrangement joins TRBV6-6 to TRBJ2-6; 7 positions agree with TRBD1. This CDR3 is built from 15 residues. V was clipped by 6 bases and J by 2 bases; unmatched bases: 4. Germline V lookup: CDR1 MNHNY, CDR2 SVGAGI (reference sequence). The CDR3 spells CASSQDRAGANVLTF. The CDR3 DNA follows: TGTGCCAGCAGCCAAGACAGGGCTGGGGCCAACGTCCTGACTTTC.

This clonotype occurred many times. The V and J genes are TRBV7-9 and TRBJ1-1; D not certain. V was clipped by 1 base and J by 2 bases, with 8 bases between them. In germline, CDR1 is SEHNR, CDR2 FQNEAQ (reference sequence). The CDR3 sequence is 14 residues long. Here the CDR3 reads CASSLVFSNTEAFF. Written as DNA, the CDR3 is TGTGCCAGCAGCTTAGTATTCTCTAACACTGAAGCTTTCTTT.